These 19 T cell receptor beta chains originate from one sample sequenced in a study of cytomegalovirus exposure and HLA in healthy donors. The PCR contained 60 Vbeta and 13 Jbeta primers. Clones were sequenced by immunoSEQ multiplex PCR, and TCRdb holds only the in-frame ones, with some missing. This table has about 85,000 clones, about three quarters appearing once. Material: PBMCs. These receptors were taken from a boy aged 5 to 17 in good health and CMV-seronegative.

The chain is built from TRBV9 and TRBJ1-5; a weak D match, TRBD1 (5 bases). With 1 base removed from V and 5 bases from J, the gap between germline ends came to 13 bases. The CDR3 extends over 15 amino acids. Germline values: CDR1 SGDLS, CDR2 YYNGEE. DNA of the CDR3: TGTGCCAGCAGCGTAAGCCCAGGGTTGGATCAGCCCCAGCATTTT. As protein: CASSVSPGLDQPQHF.

This chain connects TRBV4-1 to TRBJ2-3; 9 nucleotides line up with TRBD2. With V trimmed by 1 base and J by 2 bases, 7 bases remained unmatched. This CDR3 is 17 amino acids long. Germline values: CDR1 MGHRA, CDR2 YSYEKL. The CDR3 spells CASSQAKGTSLTDTQYF. DNA of the CDR3: TGCGCCAGCAGCCAAGCGAAAGGGACTAGCCTCACAGATACGCAGTATTTT.

This clone was observed a single time. CDR3 nucleotide sequence: TGTGCCATCAGTGAGGGCCAGGGTTCCTACAATGAGCAGTTCTTC. The encoded protein is CAISEGQGSYNEQFF. The gene calls are TRBV10-3 and TRBJ2-1, with D possibly being TRBD1 (5 bases). The CDR3 extends over 15 amino acids. Trimming shortened V by 2 bases and J by 1 base, and 9 bases separated the two germline ends. Germline V gene data show CDR1 as ENHRY and CDR2 as SYGVKD.

The V call is TRBV29-1, the J call TRBJ2-4; 7 nucleotides agree with TRBD2. This CDR3 is built from 12 residues. V gave up 5 bases and J gave up 7 bases; unmatched junction bases: 5. The germline V gene has CDR1 SQVTM and CDR2 ANQGSEA. This CDR3 is CSVRGDGNIQYF. The CDR3 nucleotides read TGCAGCGTTCGGGGGGATGGGAACATTCAGTACTTC.

The genes are TRBV28 and TRBJ1-1; weak D call: TRBD1 (6 bases). Trimming pared 3 bases from V and 2 bases from J, leaving 13 bases between. Germline-derived CDR1 and CDR2 are MDHEN and SYDVKM. The CDR3 covers 15 residues. For the CDR3, the DNA is TGTGCCAGCAGTTTCCCAGACAGGAGTAACACTGAAGCTTTCTTT. Its protein product is CASSFPDRSNTEAFF.

The rearrangement links TRBV4-3 to TRBJ2-7; 9 bases fit TRBD1. Trimming cost V 5 bases and J 2 bases; bases outside gene matches: 7. Germline CDR1 reads LGHNA; CDR2 reads YSLEER. The CDR3 has 15 amino acids. CDR3 bases: TGCGCCAGCAGCTCTCGACAGGGGGATACCTACGAGCAGTACTTC. Protein product: CASSSRQGDTYEQYF.

This chain joins TRBV6-6 and TRBJ2-2, with a weak D call TRBD1 (5 bases). Germline loops: CDR1 MNHNY, CDR2 SVGAGI (reference sequence). The V gene lost 5 bases and the J gene lost 1 base, with 8 bases spanning the gap. CDR3 length: 14 amino acids. CDR3 sequence: CASSGHLNTGELFF. In DNA form, the CDR3 reads TGTGCCAGCAGTGGACATCTGAACACCGGGGAGCTGTTTTTT.

V gene TRBV29-1 combines with J gene TRBJ1-4; 7 bases are a match to TRBD1. V lost 0 bases to trimming and J lost 10 bases; unmatched junction nucleotides: 5. This CDR3 region has 13 residues. Germline V gene data show CDR1 as SQVTM and CDR2 as ANQGSEA. In DNA form, the CDR3 reads TGCAGCGTTGAAGAGACCAGGGGGAGAAAACTGTTTTTT. Encoded protein: CSVEETRGRKLFF.

The rearrangement links TRBV30 to TRBJ1-4; D call uncertain. CDR1 and CDR2 from the germline V gene are GTSNPN and SVGIG (reference sequence). The V end was cut by 3 bases, the J end by 4 bases, with 15 bases between. The CDR3 sequence is 15 residues long. CDR3 sequence reads: CAWSENSVHNEKLFF. The CDR3 DNA sequence: TGTGCCTGGAGCGAAAACAGTGTACATAATGAAAAACTGTTTTTT.

The CDR3 sequence: CASSHGTSGRRTDTQYF. As DNA, the CDR3 is TGCGCCAGCAGCCACGGGACTAGCGGGCGCCGCACAGATACGCAGTATTTT. The rearrangement uses TRBV5-1 and TRBJ2-3; 12 positions match TRBD2. The length of the CDR3 is 17 residues. Looked up from germline, CDR1 is SGHRS and CDR2 is YFSETQ. The V gene end was trimmed by 4 bases and the J gene end by 1 base; junction bases not matched to a gene: 7.

This clone was counted between two and nine times. The V gene is TRBV5-6, the J gene TRBJ2-1; 8 nucleotides line up with TRBD2. The V gene's germline CDR1 is SGHDT and CDR2 YYEEEE. This CDR3 is 14 amino acids long. After removal of 2 bases from V and 2 bases from J, the junction contained 0 bases not matched to a gene. In DNA form, the CDR3 reads TGTGCCAGCAGCTTCGGGGGGGCCTACAATGAGCAGTTCTTC. Translated: CASSFGGAYNEQFF.

V usage is TRBV15 and J usage is TRBJ2-7; 9 bases agree with TRBD2. The trim removed 1 base at V and 5 bases at J, leaving 6 bases unmatched. Germline values: CDR1 LNHNV, CDR2 YYDKDF (reference sequence). This CDR3 region has 15 residues. The CDR3 loop is CATSRVAGGPHEQYF. In DNA, the CDR3 is TGTGCCACCAGCAGAGTTGCGGGGGGGCCCCACGAGCAGTACTTC.

V usage is TRBV4-3 and J usage is TRBJ2-3, with 7 bases aligning to TRBD2. The CDR3 has 18 residues. CDR1 and CDR2 (germline): LGHNA, YSLEER. V lost 1 base, J lost 2 bases, and 12 bases stayed unmatched. The CDR3 bases are TGCGCCAGCAGCCAAGGTCAGGTGAGGCTAGCGGACACAGATACGCAGTATTTT. It specifies CASSQGQVRLADTDTQYF.

This chain links TRBV29-1 with TRBJ2-7; 7 nucleotides align to TRBD2. Germline V gene sequence: CDR1 SQVTM, CDR2 ANQGSEA. The CDR3 length is 12 residues. V lost 3 bases to trimming and J lost 2 bases; unmatched junction nucleotides: 1. The DNA for the CDR3 is TGCAGCGTTGACGGACTAGCCTACGAGCAGTACTTC. Protein sequence: CSVDGLAYEQYF.

The chain links TRBV28 to TRBJ1-4; tentative D call: TRBD1 (6 bases). This CDR3 region has 13 residues. Trimming took off 6 bases at V and 10 bases at J, with 15 bases between the two ends. CDR1 is MDHEN and CDR2 is SYDVKM in the germline V gene. Here the CDR3 DNA reads TGTGCCAGCAGCCCCCGACAGGCCCCAAAACTGTTTTTT. This sequence encodes CASSPRQAPKLFF.

This chain connects TRBV9 to TRBJ2-3; TRBD2 agrees at 11 bases. The CDR3 is 18 residues long. The V and J ends lost 4 bases and 3 bases, in that order; junction bases with no gene match: 13. Germline loops: CDR1 SGDLS, CDR2 YYNGEE. The CDR3 loop reads CASSPSALAGGGTDTQYF. The CDR3 coding sequence is TGTGCCAGCAGCCCCAGCGCGCTAGCGGGGGGTGGGACAGATACGCAGTATTTT.

In this sample, this clone turned up a few times. The rearrangement uses TRBV9 and TRBJ1-5, with D unclear. Deletions cut 3 bases from V and 3 bases from J, with 13 bases between. This CDR3 comprises 15 residues. Germline lookup yields CDR1 SGDLS and CDR2 YYNGEE. In DNA form, the CDR3 reads TGTGCCAGCAGCGCCCGAGGCAGTATCAATCAGCCCCAGCATTTT. Translated, it gives CASSARGSINQPQHF.

The CDR3 DNA sequence: TGCAGCGTTGGCAGGGGCGCGAATCAGCCCCAGCATTTT. Translation gives CSVGRGANQPQHF. The gene calls are TRBV29-1 and TRBJ1-5; TRBD1 is a possible D gene (6 bases). Germline V CDR1 and CDR2: SQVTM, ANQGSEA. The V and J ends lost 4 bases and 4 bases respectively, with 11 bases between them. The CDR3 spans 13 residues.

The chain employs TRBV15 and TRBJ2-1; a possible D gene is TRBD1 (6 bases). The CDR3 length is 16 residues. The germline CDR1 and CDR2 sequences are LNHNV and YYDKDF (reference sequence). With 5 bases removed from V and 5 bases from J, the gap between germline ends came to 19 bases. CDR3 region: CATSSRPGQPNNEQFF. The CDR3 DNA is TGTGCCACCAGCTCCCGACCGGGACAACCTAACAATGAGCAGTTCTTC.